The clone carrying this TCR beta chain has a handful of counts. The sample comes from a study of blood T cell repertoires in COVID-19. Germline V gene data show CDR1 as SGHTA and CDR2 as FQGTGA. The CDR3 has 11 amino acids. V was pared by 3 bases and J by 5 bases, with 2 bases between. Method: immunoSEQ multiplex PCR; TCRdb's copy keeps in-frame clones and lacks some. The sample holds hundreds of thousands of clones, around 90% seen once. Sequencing used peripheral blood. The rearrangement joins TRBV7-3 to TRBJ1-5; no clear D. This TCR was recovered from a man between 60 and 75 years old who had recovered from COVID-19. The CDR3 nucleotides are TGTGCCAGCAGCTTCGATCAGCCCCAGCATTTT. Translation gives CASSFDQPQHF.